Each of the 21 T cell receptor beta chains below was sequenced from the same sample in a study of T-cell memory formation after mild COVID-19. MiXCR, applied by TCRdb to the 5' RACE reads, yields one record per CDR3 protein. The sample lists 210,000 or so distinct CDR3 sequences, roughly a tenth occurring once. Material for sequencing was PBMCs or a T cell subset sorted from them (not recorded which). The receptors shown here come from a man aged 18-30 years who had mild COVID-19 (a few samples of this study predate the infection). Cell type and time point are not known.

This clonotype was counted a few times. V usage is TRBV12-3 or TRBV12-4 and J usage is TRBJ1-6; D not certain. V gave up 2 bases and J gave up 9 bases, with 14 bases separating them. The CDR3 length is 15 residues. CDR3 sequence: CASSLNLGFSSPLHF. The CDR3 DNA follows: TGTGCCAGCAGTTTAAATTTGGGTTTTTCTTCACCCCTCCACTTT.

The V and J genes are TRBV2 and TRBJ2-1; 15 bases agree with TRBD2. The trim removed 6 bases at V and 0 bases at J, leaving 6 bases unmatched. Per the germline V gene, CDR1 is SNHLY and CDR2 is FYNNEI. The CDR3 is 18 amino acids. As DNA, the CDR3 is TGTGCCAGCAGGACCGGGACTAGCGGGGGGAGCTCCTACAATGAGCAGTTCTTC. Translated: CASRTGTSGGSSYNEQFF.

In its sample, this clonotype was seen a few times. The chain employs TRBV3-1 and TRBJ1-1; D is ambiguous. CDR3 length: 15 residues. The V gene's germline CDR1 is LGHDT and CDR2 YNNKEL (reference sequence). The V and J ends lost 2 bases and 5 bases respectively, with 15 bases between them. CDR3 nucleotide sequence: TGTGCCAGCAGCCAAATGGGGAGGCTGAGAACTGAAGCTTTCTTT. This encodes CASSQMGRLRTEAFF.

This clonotype was picked up many times. The CDR3 nucleotides are TGTGCCAGCAGTGAAGCCCGACCGGGGGAGCAGTACGTC. As protein: CASSEARPGEQYV. The chain uses TRBV6-1 and TRBJ2-7; D perhaps matches TRBD2 (5 bases). Deletions cut 0 bases from V and 7 bases from J, with 10 bases between. Looked up from germline, CDR1 is MNHNS and CDR2 is SASEGT. This CDR3 is 13 amino acids long.

The table lists this clonotype with many counts. This chain connects TRBV12-3 or TRBV12-4 to TRBJ1-6; a possible D gene is TRBD1 (6 bases). There are 15 residues in the CDR3. Between the trimmed V and J ends, which lost 7 bases and 10 bases, there was a span of 20 bases. CDR3 in DNA: TGTGCCAGCACCTTACAGGGTAGTAAACGATCACCCCTCCACTTT. Its translation is CASTLQGSKRSPLHF.

A few counts support this clonotype. The chain combines TRBV5-6 with TRBJ1-1; TRBD1 might be the D (5 bases). Looked up from germline, CDR1 is SGHDT and CDR2 is YYEEEE. The CDR3 loop spans 15 amino acids. V lost 0 bases, J lost 6 bases, and 15 bases lay in between. In DNA form, the CDR3 reads TGTGCCAGCAGCTTGGTACTCCTCGGGGGTTCTGAAGCTTTCTTT. Residues: CASSLVLLGGSEAFF.

The chain carries TRBV7-2 and TRBJ2-5, with D possibly TRBD1 on 5 matching bases. CDR1 and CDR2 (germline): SGHTA, FQGNSA. CDR3 length equals 14 residues. V lost 1 base to trimming and J lost 4 bases, with 10 bases between them. CDR3 DNA: TGTGCCAGCAGCTTAGGACCTGACAGAGAGACCCAGTACTTC. As protein: CASSLGPDRETQYF.

The V and J genes are TRBV6-5 and TRBJ2-1; possibly TRBD1 or TRBD2 for D (5 bases each). Trimming removed 6 bases from V and 0 bases from J, with 12 bases in between. Looked up from germline, CDR1 is MNHEY and CDR2 is SVGAGI. CDR3 size: 15 residues. CDR3 protein: CASSQGDGSYNEQFF. The CDR3, as DNA: TGTGCCAGCAGCCAGGGAGACGGCTCCTACAATGAGCAGTTCTTC.

Ten or more counts support this clonotype. The DNA of the CDR3 is TGTGCCAGCAGCCTGGACAGGGGCTATGGCTACACCTTC. Protein product: CASSLDRGYGYTF. The gene calls are TRBV7-2 and TRBJ1-2; 9 bases agree with TRBD1. CDR1 and CDR2 from the germline V gene are SGHTA and FQGNSA. Trimming at V came to 5 bases and at J to 4 bases, leaving 2 bases not matched to a gene. This CDR3 region has 13 residues.

This clonotype has ten or more counts. V gene TRBV4-3 combines with J gene TRBJ2-3, with D unresolved. CDR3 length: 13 amino acids. Deletions cut 3 bases from V and 6 bases from J, with 10 bases between. Germline CDR1 is LGHNA and CDR2 is YSLEER. The CDR3 bases are TGCGCCAGCAGCCACAGTTTATCCGATACGCAGTATTTT. Encoded protein: CASSHSLSDTQYF.

This clonotype was counted only a few times. The V gene is TRBV7-9, the J gene TRBJ2-5; D may match TRBD1 or TRBD2 (5 bases each). Looked up from germline, CDR1 is SEHNR and CDR2 is FQNEAQ (reference sequence). V was trimmed by 5 bases and J by 4 bases, leaving 23 bases between them. This CDR3 is 17 amino acids long. The chain's CDR3 is CASSRQAWGRGLETQYF. The DNA for the CDR3 is TGTGCCAGCAGCCGCCAGGCCTGGGGTCGGGGCTTAGAGACCCAGTACTTC.

This clonotype has more than one count but fewer than ten. This chain links TRBV20-1 with TRBJ2-3, with D perhaps matching TRBD1 or TRBD2 (5 bases each). The V end lost 0 bases, the J end lost 2 bases, and 15 bases lay between the germline ends. Germline V gives CDR1 DFQATT, CDR2 SNEGSKA (reference sequence). The CDR3 is 16 residues long. CDR3 DNA sequence: TGCAGTGCTAGAGATCCCCGCAGGGACCCCACAGATACGCAGTATTTT. Translation: CSARDPRRDPTDTQYF.

This clonotype was detected many times. This chain's CDR3 is CASSQVGRPSGTQYF. The CDR3 bases are TGCGCCAGCAGCCAAGTTGGCCGGCCGTCGGGTACGCAGTATTTT. J is TRBJ2-3 and V is TRBV4-1; D not certain. The CDR3 runs to 15 residues. Germline CDR1 and CDR2: MGHRA and YSYEKL. Trimming took 1 base from V and 8 from J, leaving 16 bases between them.

This clonotype was detected a few times. This chain uses TRBV11-2 with TRBJ2-2, with 11 nucleotides matching TRBD2. The V gene's germline CDR1 is SGHAT and CDR2 FQNNGV. The CDR3 sequence is 19 residues long. With V trimmed by 1 base and J by 2 bases, 9 bases remained unmatched. CDR3 DNA: TGTGCCAGCAGCTTAGTGGTCCTAGCGGGGGGACGAAACACCGGGGAGCTGTTTTTT. Residues: CASSLVVLAGGRNTGELFF.

The V and J genes are TRBV5-1 and TRBJ1-4; no reliable D call. Trimming took off 4 bases at V and 4 bases at J, with 14 bases between the two ends. Germline V gives CDR1 SGHRS, CDR2 YFSETQ. The CDR3 has 15 residues. The CDR3 reads CASSPWGFSNEKLFF. The CDR3 DNA reads as TGCGCCAGCAGCCCCTGGGGATTCAGTAATGAAAAACTGTTTTTT.

This rearrangement joins TRBV7-9 to TRBJ2-3; no clear D gene. Germline V gene sequence: CDR1 SEHNR, CDR2 FQNEAQ (reference sequence). The CDR3 runs 16 residues. V lost 3 bases, J lost 0 bases, and 13 bases lay in between. CDR3: CASSFYLTSSTDTQYF. The CDR3 bases are TGTGCCAGCAGCTTTTATCTTACATCCAGCACAGATACGCAGTATTTT.

This clonotype was seen more than once but under ten times. J is TRBJ1-2 and V is TRBV5-6; weak D call: TRBD1 (5 bases). The V gene's germline CDR1 is SGHDT and CDR2 YYEEEE. The V and J ends lost 0 bases and 4 bases respectively, with 10 bases between them. The CDR3 extends over 14 amino acids. The CDR3 nucleotides are TGTGCCAGCAGCTTGGGGATGACAGCCTATGGCTACACCTTC. The encoded protein is CASSLGMTAYGYTF.

The sample holds a few counts of this clonotype. V is TRBV29-1 and J is TRBJ2-3; D possibly matches TRBD1 or TRBD2 (5 bases each). Trimming left V 3 bases short and J 0 bases short, with 7 bases between. The CDR3 runs to 13 residues. CDR1 is SQVTM and CDR2 is ANQGSEA in the germline V gene. The CDR3 sequence: CSVERGSTDTQYF. For the CDR3, the DNA is TGCAGCGTTGAGAGGGGAAGCACAGATACGCAGTATTTT.

The chain is built from TRBV19 and TRBJ1-2; D remains ambiguous. Trimming shortened V by 2 bases and J by 4 bases, and 11 bases separated the two germline ends. The germline CDR1 and CDR2 sequences are LNHDA and SQIVND (reference sequence). The length of the CDR3 is 14 residues. DNA for the CDR3: TGTGCCAGTAGTATAACTATGAAAGTCTATGGCTACACCTTC. It is translated as CASSITMKVYGYTF.

In this sample, this clonotype turned up many times. The gene calls are TRBV3-1 and TRBJ1-1; 10 positions agree with TRBD1. The ends lost 3 bases at V and 5 bases at J; junction bases unmatched: 6. Germline V gene lookup returns CDR1 LGHDT and CDR2 YNNKEL (reference sequence). This CDR3 is built from 15 residues. CDR3 loop: CASSHLGQGRTEAFF. In nucleotides, the CDR3 is TGTGCCAGCAGCCATCTGGGACAGGGGAGGACTGAAGCTTTCTTT.

This clonotype was detected only a few times. This rearrangement joins TRBV19 to TRBJ1-6, with D hard to call. Trimming left V 3 bases short and J 4 bases short, with 7 bases between. Germline loops: CDR1 LNHDA, CDR2 SQIVND (reference sequence). This CDR3 has 14 residues. The CDR3 nucleotides read TGTGCCAGTAGTATGAAGGATTATAATTCACCCCTCCACTTT. Amino acids: CASSMKDYNSPLHF.